These 23 T cell receptor beta chains came from one sample sequenced in a study of T cells in Graves' hyperthyroidism and ophthalmopathy. TCR beta CDR3 region amplification was performed from RNA transcripts. TCR CDR3 regions were first amplified by RT-PCR with HTBI primers. Each CDR3 protein is one row after TCRdb ran MiXCR on the multiplex PCR reads. The sample shows a few hundred thousand distinct CDR3 sequences, around 20% of them seen only once. Input material: blood. These receptors originate from a man aged 18 to 29 with Graves' hyperthyroidism.

This clonotype was seen at least ten times. The CDR3 DNA is TGTGCCAGCAGAGAAAGCGGGGGGGCAGGCAAAAACATTCAGTACTTC. Its translation is CASRESGGAGKNIQYF. The gene calls are TRBV6-1 and TRBJ2-4, with 10 bases lining up with TRBD2. This CDR3 spans 16 amino acids. Trimming removed 6 bases from V and 3 bases from J; junction bases left unmatched: 8. Per the germline V gene, CDR1 is MNHNS and CDR2 is SASEGT.

The chain has TRBV7-3 and TRBJ1-1, with D perhaps matching TRBD1 (5 bases). The V gene's germline CDR1 is SGHTA and CDR2 FQGTGA. V lost 1 base and J 0 bases, leaving 18 bases between the germline ends. The CDR3 has 18 amino acids. CDR3: CASSLSPGPPRMNTEAFF. In nucleotides, the CDR3 is TGTGCCAGCAGCTTAAGTCCGGGGCCGCCTAGAATGAACACTGAAGCTTTCTTT.

This clonotype occurred many times. V is TRBV6-2 or TRBV6-3 and J is TRBJ1-1; D uncertain. This CDR3 spans 14 amino acids. The ends were cut back, 2 bases at V and 0 bases at J, with 7 bases in the middle. Germline CDR1 and CDR2: MNHEY and SVGEGT. In DNA, the CDR3 is TGTGCCAGCAGTTACCAGAACCTGAACACTGAAGCTTTCTTT. Translating it yields CASSYQNLNTEAFF.

This clonotype was counted at least ten times. V is TRBV28 and J is TRBJ2-7; 7 bases align to TRBD1. The CDR3 runs 12 residues. Germline V gene sequence: CDR1 MDHEN, CDR2 SYDVKM. With 7 bases clipped from V and 6 bases from J, the junction kept 6 bases outside the gene matches. Here the CDR3 reads CASNRYRGEQYF. CDR3 sequence (DNA): TGTGCCAGCAACCGTTACAGGGGCGAGCAGTACTTC. The whole variable domain, filled in from reference TRBV28 and TRBJ2-7, reads DVKVTQSSRYLVKRTGEKVFLECVQDMDHENMFWYRQDPGLGLRLIYFSYDVKMKEKGDIPEGYSVSREKKERFSLILESASTNQTSMYLCASNRYRGEQYFGPGTRLTVT.

This clonotype was counted many times. The V and J genes are TRBV6-2 or TRBV6-3 and TRBJ1-2, with unresolved D. Germline assignment: CDR1 MNHEY and CDR2 SVGEGT. The ends were cut back, 6 bases at V and 4 bases at J, with 12 bases in the middle. This CDR3 is built from 13 residues. CDR3 region: CASRAGWGYGYTF. In nucleotides, the CDR3 is TGTGCCAGCAGGGCCGGTTGGGGCTATGGCTACACCTTC.

The table lists this clonotype with many counts. This chain links TRBV6-1 with TRBJ1-2; tentative D call: TRBD1 (6 bases). CDR1 and CDR2 (germline): MNHNS, SASEGT. The CDR3 has 14 residues. Trimming took 10 bases from V and 4 from J, leaving 19 bases between them. The CDR3 bases are TGTGCCACCCAACCCACAGGGACTAGCTATGGCTACACCTTC. This gives the protein CATQPTGTSYGYTF.

The chain has TRBV6-1 and TRBJ2-7; 10 nucleotides line up with TRBD2. CDR3 length: 14 residues. CDR1 is MNHNS and CDR2 is SASEGT in the germline V gene. With 5 bases clipped from V and 5 bases from J, the junction kept 6 bases outside the gene matches. CDR3 sequence: CASSPGTSVNEQYF. DNA of the CDR3: TGTGCCAGCAGTCCAGGGACTAGCGTCAACGAGCAGTACTTC.

This clonotype was found many times. This chain links TRBV13 with TRBJ2-7; D unclear. The length of the CDR3 is 14 residues. Trimming removed 3 bases at V and 5 bases at J, with 14 bases between. Germline V lookup: CDR1 PRHDT, CDR2 FYEKMQ (reference sequence). In DNA, the CDR3 is TGTGCCAGCAGCTTGGTAGGTGGGGAAAACGAGCAGTACTTC. Amino acids: CASSLVGGENEQYF.

In its sample, this clonotype was seen many times. This chain uses TRBV7-9 with TRBJ1-5; D gene unclear. Germline V gives CDR1 SEHNR, CDR2 FQNEAQ (reference sequence). The CDR3 is 14 amino acids. The V gene lost 7 bases and the J gene lost 0 bases, with 10 bases spanning the gap. CDR3 in amino acids: CASTPEGSNQPQHF. In nucleotides, the CDR3 is TGTGCCAGCACCCCCGAGGGTAGCAATCAGCCCCAGCATTTT.

The rearrangement links TRBV18 to TRBJ1-3; D is possibly TRBD1 (6 bases). CDR3 length: 18 amino acids. Trimming removed 1 base at V and 0 bases at J, with 16 bases between. The germline CDR1 and CDR2 sequences are KGHSH and LQKENI. The CDR3, as DNA: TGTGCCAGCTCACCACTATCCCAACAGGGATACTCTGGAAACACCATATATTTT. Translation: CASSPLSQQGYSGNTIYF.

The V and J genes are TRBV20-1 and TRBJ2-2; 13 nucleotides match TRBD2. V trimming: 3 bases; J trimming: 7 bases; junction bases outside the gene matches: 8. The CDR3 length is 16 residues. The germline V gene has CDR1 DFQATT and CDR2 SNEGSKA (reference sequence). The CDR3 DNA follows: TGCAGTGCTAGCCTATCGACTAGCGGGAGGATCGGGGAGCTGTTTTTT. Encoded protein: CSASLSTSGRIGELFF.

The chain recombines TRBV6-2 or TRBV6-3 with TRBJ2-7; possible D gene TRBD1, 8 bases. Germline V gene sequence: CDR1 MNHEY, CDR2 SVGEGT. The CDR3 is 13 residues long. Trimming pared 8 bases from V and 2 bases from J, leaving 13 bases between. CDR3 DNA sequence: TGTGCCAGCGGGAGGGACAGGACCTACGAGCAGTACTTC. Translated, it gives CASGRDRTYEQYF.

In regard to this clonotype: The junction and the germline gene differ at one end; a read error may be behind it. This sequence joins TRBV6-1 and TRBJ2-2; 14 bases agree with TRBD2. Germline-derived CDR1 and CDR2 are MNHNS and SASEGT. The length of the CDR3 is 16 residues. As DNA, the CDR3 is TGTGCCGGCAGGCCGGGACTAGCGGGAGAGACCGGGGAGCTGTTTTTT. Its protein product is CAGRPGLAGETGELFF.

This clonotype has at least ten counts. The chain joins TRBV5-1 to TRBJ1-1; possible D gene TRBD1, 6 bases. This CDR3 has 15 residues. Germline V gene sequence: CDR1 SGHRS, CDR2 YFSETQ. Trimming removed 3 bases at V and 0 bases at J, with 12 bases between. The CDR3: CASSSQGQLNTEAFF. DNA of the CDR3: TGCGCCAGCAGCTCTCAAGGACAGCTGAACACTGAAGCTTTCTTT.

This clonotype was observed many times. This chain connects TRBV12-3 or TRBV12-4 to TRBJ2-2, with D perhaps TRBD1 (6 bases). This CDR3 has 14 residues. With 5 bases removed from V and 3 bases from J, the gap between germline ends came to 10 bases. CDR3 sequence reads: CASSPNRDTGELFF. The CDR3 region has the DNA TGTGCCAGCAGTCCAAACAGGGACACCGGGGAGCTGTTTTTT.

Details on this clonotype: The final CDR3 position lacks the conserved phenylalanine or tryptophan, pointing to a likely read error. The chain employs TRBV6-1 and TRBJ2-2, with a possible D match to TRBD2 (5 bases). Per germline, CDR1 MNHNS and CDR2 SASEGT. Between the trimmed V and J ends, which lost 5 bases and 5 bases, there was a span of 6 bases. CDR3 length: 12 residues. CDR3 sequence reads: CASSTGTGELFL. CDR3 coding DNA: TGTGCCAGCAGTACGGGGACCGGGGAGCTGTTTTTG.

CDR3 coding DNA: TGTGCCAGCAGTGAAGCAGGGCTAGCGGACTTCACAGATACGCAGTATTTT. Its protein product is CASSEAGLADFTDTQYF. The genes are TRBV2 and TRBJ2-3, with 7 bases lining up with TRBD2. There are 17 residues in the CDR3. V was clipped by 0 bases and J by 2 bases; unmatched bases: 8. Germline V lookup: CDR1 SNHLY, CDR2 FYNNEI.

The gene calls are TRBV28 and TRBJ2-4, with D uncertain. This CDR3 has 13 residues. The germline V gene encodes CDR1 MDHEN and CDR2 SYDVKM. V was pared by 3 bases and J by 9 bases, with 12 bases between. CDR3 in DNA: TGTGCCAGCAGTTTGCGGACCCTTGGCATTCAGTACTTC. As protein: CASSLRTLGIQYF.

The chain carries TRBV7-8 and TRBJ2-7; 11 bases are a match to TRBD1. Unmatched junction bases numbered 3, after V lost 1 base and J lost 4 bases. The CDR3 spans 15 residues. Germline loops: CDR1 SGHVS, CDR2 FQNEAQ. CDR3 sequence (DNA): TGTGCCAGCAGCTTAGGGGACAGGGGGGGGTACGAGCAGTACTTC. This codes for CASSLGDRGGYEQYF.

In regard to this clonotype: One junction end does not reproduce the germline sequence, and a read error may be involved. This chain uses TRBV20-1 with TRBJ1-1; D gene ambiguous. This CDR3 region has 13 residues. Per the germline V gene, CDR1 is DFQATT and CDR2 is SNEGSKA (reference sequence). The CDR3 sequence is CSARGREPEKAFF. CDR3 in DNA: TGCAGTGCTAGAGGGCGGGAGCCAGAGAAAGCCTTCTTT.

The rearrangement uses TRBV28 and TRBJ1-5; no reliable D call. CDR3 length: 12 amino acids. Germline V CDR1 and CDR2: MDHEN, SYDVKM. Trimming removed 4 bases at V and 6 bases at J, with 7 bases between. The CDR3 nucleotides read TGTGCCAGCAGTTCGGTGAGTCAGCCCCAGCATTTT. It specifies CASSSVSQPQHF.

In its sample, this clonotype was seen many times. V gene TRBV28 combines with J gene TRBJ2-2; D is perhaps TRBD1 (5 bases). The CDR3 is 15 amino acids. The V end was cut by 2 bases, the J end by 6 bases, with 13 bases between. In germline, CDR1 is MDHEN, CDR2 SYDVKM. The CDR3 DNA sequence: TGTGCCAGCAGTTTAGTGACAGAGGTAGCCGGGGAGCTGTTTTTT. Amino acids: CASSLVTEVAGELFF.

This clonotype was counted at least ten times. The CDR3 loop is CASSYGAGTEQYF. In DNA form, the CDR3 reads TGTGCCAGCAGTTATGGGGCAGGGACCGAGCAGTACTTC. The chain joins TRBV7-9 to TRBJ2-7; D may be TRBD1 or TRBD2 (5 bases each). Germline V gene sequence: CDR1 SEHNR, CDR2 FQNEAQ (reference sequence). This CDR3 spans 13 amino acids. V gave up 6 bases and J gave up 6 bases, with 15 bases separating them.